This TCR beta chain was sequenced for a study of regulatory T cells in long-lasting Graves disease. Findings and caveats of the study: With under 3,500 shared public clonotypes, persistent patients exceeded new patients, who shared about 1,000.

V shed 3 bases and J shed 4 bases, with 12 bases lying between them. CDR1 and CDR2 from the germline V gene are DFQATT and SNEGSKA (reference sequence). There are 13 residues in the CDR3. The time point here: persistent/refractory GD, antithyroid drugs over 5 years with positive TRAb. RNA extracted from PBMCs served as the sequencing template. There are a few counts of this clonotype. What it recognizes is unknown. HTBI primers from iRepertoire and Arm-PCR of CDR3 regions yielded the TCR beta libraries. TCRdb passed the multiplex PCR reads through MiXCR, listing each CDR3 protein once. The repertoire consists of fewer than 600,000 distinct CDR3 sequences, with 22% occurring once and the leading ten covering around 13%.

This receptor was taken from a female donor with Graves disease. Here the sequenced sample was peripheral blood mononuclear cells (PBMCs), taken when the disease was refractory, from a patient treated with antithyroid drugs. This sequence joins TRBV20-1 and TRBJ1-1; no reliable D call. The CDR3, as DNA: TGCAGTGCTAGTCCCGGGTTGGTCACTGAAGCTTTCTTT. Its translation is CSASPGLVTEAFF.